This TCR beta chain stems from a study of response to subunit inactivated influenza vaccine. General study findings and limits: Authors suggested seasonal influenza vaccinations each recruit few new T cells.

V was cut by 2 bases and J by 3 bases, with 16 bases left in between. The CDR3 extends over 16 amino acids. CDR1 is LGHDT and CDR2 is YNNKEL in the germline V gene (reference sequence). TCRdb reprocessed the RT-PCR reads with MiXCR, giving one entry per CDR3 protein. This repertoire shows hundreds of thousands of distinct CDR3 sequences, around 8% found once; its top ten account for roughly 13%. This clonotype was detected a few times. The antigen remains undetermined. This sequence was found in a man aged 50 to 69 who received an inactivated influenza vaccine. V is TRBV3-1 and J is TRBJ1-1; possibly TRBD1 for D (5 bases). Sequenced here: PBMCs from blood, sampled about 24 months after vaccination. CDR3 sequence (DNA): TGTGCCAGCAGCCAATCAGGGTCTGGGGTGGACACTGAAGCTTTCTTT. It translates to CASSQSGSGVDTEAFF.